Below, 11 T cell receptor beta chains from the same sample are listed, as sequenced in a study of blood T cell repertoires in COVID-19. Using immunoSEQ multiplex PCR, the repertoire was profiled, and TCRdb retains in-frame clones only, with some absent. This table has 150,000 to 200,000 clones, 75% to 85% appearing once. The sequenced sample was PBMCs or T cells enriched from blood (not recorded which). These TCRs come from a woman between 45 and 65 years old with acute COVID-19.

The chain has TRBV7-8 and TRBJ2-2; D perhaps matches TRBD2 (6 bases). Per the germline V gene, CDR1 is SGHVS and CDR2 is FQNEAQ. Deletions cut 1 base from V and 4 bases from J, with 13 bases between. This CDR3 contains 16 residues. This CDR3 reads CASSLGRGAGTGELFF. The CDR3 nucleotides read TGTGCCAGCAGCTTAGGGAGGGGCGCTGGCACCGGGGAGCTGTTTTTT. Based on the CDR3 plus reference TRBV7-8 and TRBJ2-2, the full variable domain is GAGVSQSPRYKVAKRGQDVALRCDPISGHVSLFWYQQALGQGPEFLTYFQNEAQLDKSGLPSDRFFAERPEGSVSTLKIQRTQQEDSAVYLCASSLGRGAGTGELFFGEGSRLTVL.

The rearrangement joins TRBV7-2 to TRBJ2-2; 10 bases match TRBD1. The CDR3 consists of 16 residues. Losses at the gene ends were 8 bases for V and 2 bases for J; bases not matched to a gene: 8. The germline gives CDR1 SGHTA, CDR2 FQGNSA. The DNA for the CDR3 is TGTGCCAGCGGGGCCGGGACAGGGGCCAACACCGGGGAGCTGTTTTTT. This translates into CASGAGTGANTGELFF.

This sequence joins TRBV19 and TRBJ1-1; D is perhaps TRBD1 (5 bases). The CDR3 is made up of 13 amino acids. Germline lookup yields CDR1 LNHDA and CDR2 SQIVND (reference sequence). V lost 5 bases and J lost 5, with 12 bases in between. CDR3 in amino acids: CASSFTPGTEAFF. In DNA form, the CDR3 reads TGTGCCAGTAGTTTTACCCCAGGGACTGAAGCTTTCTTT.

V and J are TRBV10-3 and TRBJ2-2; 8 bases are a match to TRBD1. The CDR3 is 15 residues long. With V trimmed by 8 bases and J by 0 bases, 5 bases remained unmatched. CDR1 is ENHRY and CDR2 is SYGVKD in the germline V gene. CDR3 region: CAIRRTGSNTGELFF. The CDR3 DNA follows: TGTGCCATCCGACGGACAGGGTCGAACACCGGGGAGCTGTTTTTT.

This clone came up a few times. The V call is TRBV19, the J call TRBJ1-1; D gene ambiguous. Germline V gives CDR1 LNHDA, CDR2 SQIVND (reference sequence). Trimming cost V 7 bases and J 8 bases, with 11 bases left between them. CDR3 length: 11 residues. The DNA for the CDR3 is TGTGCCAGTACTCAGGACTGGGAAGCTTTCTTT. This encodes CASTQDWEAFF.

J is TRBJ2-3 and V is TRBV5-1; 10 nucleotides align to TRBD2. CDR1 is SGHRS and CDR2 is YFSETQ in the germline V gene. J lost 2 bases, V lost 1 base, and 1 base had no gene match. The CDR3 length is 15 residues. The CDR3 is CASSLSGGATDTQYF. In DNA form, the CDR3 reads TGCGCCAGCAGCTTGAGCGGGGGGGCCACAGATACGCAGTATTTT.

J is TRBJ2-4 and V is TRBV30; no firm D call. The CDR3 is made up of 14 amino acids. Trimming removed 1 base at V and 0 bases at J, with 7 bases between. Germline CDR1 is GTSNPN and CDR2 is SVGIG (reference sequence). The CDR3 loop is CAWSAQLAKNIQYF. For the CDR3, the DNA is TGTGCCTGGAGTGCCCAACTAGCCAAAAACATTCAGTACTTC.

The rearrangement joins TRBV28 to TRBJ2-5; 7 bases are a match to TRBD2. The CDR3 is 13 residues long. V shed 5 bases, J shed 1 base, and the junction held 1 base outside the gene matches. Germline CDR1 and CDR2: MDHEN and SYDVKM. The CDR3 DNA is TGTGCCAGCAGTCTAGCGGTCCAAGAGACCCAGTACTTC. This sequence encodes CASSLAVQETQYF.

The chain links TRBV3-1 (or the pseudogene TRBV3-2) to TRBJ1-4; D is possibly TRBD1 (6 bases). The CDR3 is 18 amino acids. Trimming cost V 2 bases and J 7 bases, with 23 bases left between them. Germline-derived CDR1 and CDR2 are LGHDT and YNNKEL (reference sequence). CDR3 in amino acids: CASSQHRTRGGLGEKLFF. The CDR3 coding sequence is TGTGCCAGCAGCCAACACCGTACAAGGGGGGGTTTGGGTGAAAAACTGTTTTTT.

This clone has just a few counts. The chain has TRBV4-2 and TRBJ1-5; possible D gene TRBD1, 6 bases. Germline CDR1 is LGHNA and CDR2 is YNFKEQ. V lost 4 bases and J 3 bases, leaving 19 bases between the germline ends. The length of the CDR3 is 17 residues. The chain's CDR3 is CASSLEWAGAINQPQHF. The CDR3 nucleotides read TGTGCCAGCAGCCTCGAATGGGCAGGGGCTATCAATCAGCCCCAGCATTTT.

The gene calls are TRBV27 and TRBJ1-6; D gene ambiguous. This CDR3 comprises 12 residues. The germline CDR1 and CDR2 sequences are MNHEY and SMNVEV (reference sequence). The ends were cut back, 1 base at V and 9 bases at J, with 4 bases in the middle. The CDR3 nucleotides read TGTGCCAGCAGTTTATTCCGTTCACCCCTCCACTTT. This gives the protein CASSLFRSPLHF.